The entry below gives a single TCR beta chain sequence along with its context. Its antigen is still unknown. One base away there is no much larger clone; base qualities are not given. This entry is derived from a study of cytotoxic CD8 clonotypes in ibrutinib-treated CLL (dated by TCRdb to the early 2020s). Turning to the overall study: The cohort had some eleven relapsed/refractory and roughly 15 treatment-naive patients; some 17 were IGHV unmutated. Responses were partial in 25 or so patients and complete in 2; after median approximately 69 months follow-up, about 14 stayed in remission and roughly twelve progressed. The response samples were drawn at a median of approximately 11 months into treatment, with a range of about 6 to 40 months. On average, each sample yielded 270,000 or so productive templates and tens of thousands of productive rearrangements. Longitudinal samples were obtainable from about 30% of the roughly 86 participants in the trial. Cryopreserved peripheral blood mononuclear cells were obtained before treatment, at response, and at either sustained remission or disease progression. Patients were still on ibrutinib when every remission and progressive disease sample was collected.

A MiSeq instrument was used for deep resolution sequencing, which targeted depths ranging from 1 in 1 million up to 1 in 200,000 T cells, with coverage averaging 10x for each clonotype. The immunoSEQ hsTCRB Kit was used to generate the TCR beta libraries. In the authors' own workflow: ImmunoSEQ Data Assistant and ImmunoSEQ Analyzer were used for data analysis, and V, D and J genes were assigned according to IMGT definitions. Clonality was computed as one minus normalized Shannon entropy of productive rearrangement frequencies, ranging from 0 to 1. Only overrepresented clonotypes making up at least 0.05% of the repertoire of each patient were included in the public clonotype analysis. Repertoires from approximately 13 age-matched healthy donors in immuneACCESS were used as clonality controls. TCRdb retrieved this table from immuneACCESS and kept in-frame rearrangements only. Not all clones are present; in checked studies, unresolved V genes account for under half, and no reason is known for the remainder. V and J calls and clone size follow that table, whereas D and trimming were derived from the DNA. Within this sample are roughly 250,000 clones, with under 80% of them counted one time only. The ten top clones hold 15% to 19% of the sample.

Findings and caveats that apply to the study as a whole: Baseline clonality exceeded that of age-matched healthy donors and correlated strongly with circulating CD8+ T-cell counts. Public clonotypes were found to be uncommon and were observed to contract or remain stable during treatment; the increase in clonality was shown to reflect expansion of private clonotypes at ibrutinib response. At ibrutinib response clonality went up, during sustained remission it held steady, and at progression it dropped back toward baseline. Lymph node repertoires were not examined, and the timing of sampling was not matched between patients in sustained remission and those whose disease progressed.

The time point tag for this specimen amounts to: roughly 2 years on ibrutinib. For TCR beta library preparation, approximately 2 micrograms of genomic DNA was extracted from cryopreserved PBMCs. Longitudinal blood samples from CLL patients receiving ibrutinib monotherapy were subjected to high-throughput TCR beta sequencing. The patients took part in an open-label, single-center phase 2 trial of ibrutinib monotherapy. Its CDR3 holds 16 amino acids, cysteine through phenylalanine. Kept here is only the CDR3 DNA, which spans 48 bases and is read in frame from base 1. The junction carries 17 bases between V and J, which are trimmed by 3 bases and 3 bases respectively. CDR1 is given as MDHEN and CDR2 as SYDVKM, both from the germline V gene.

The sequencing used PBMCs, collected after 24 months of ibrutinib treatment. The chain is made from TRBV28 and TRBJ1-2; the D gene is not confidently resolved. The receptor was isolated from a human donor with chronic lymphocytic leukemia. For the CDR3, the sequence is CASSLPIIPGDYGYTF. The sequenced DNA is TGTGCCAGCAGTTTGCCAATCATCCCTGGGGACTATGGCTACACCTTC.